This record looks at one T cell receptor beta chain sequence and its context. Its antigen is not identified. This record comes from a study of shared clonotypes between healthy human individuals. Study-level background: The plates for each donor numbered three CD4 naive, three CD4 memory, two CD8 naive and one CD8 memory. General study points: Non-shared clonotypes were found to have lower generation probabilities than the clonotypes that were shared by all four of the sorted-subset donors.

Naive CD8 isolation took CD45RO-negative cells positively selected for CCR7 and excluded terminally differentiated effector memory CD45RA+ cells. An approximately 220 ng quantity of DNA, roughly 30,000 T cell genomes, went into the sorted-subset replicate PCRs. TCRdb's copy holds only in-frame clones and misses some; the assay was immunoSEQ multiplex PCR. The sample carries roughly 890,000 clones, more than 85% recorded once. The specimen was naive CD8+ T cells sorted from blood. This sequence was found in a man younger than 45 in good health.

The CDR3 bases are TGTGCCAGCAATGGGGACGGGAACTATGGCTACACCTTC. Its translation: CASNGDGNYGYTF. The chain carries TRBV6-1 and TRBJ1-2, with a weak D call TRBD1 (5 bases). V lost 7 bases to trimming and J lost 2 bases, with 11 bases between them. The CDR3 has 13 residues. CDR1 MNHNS and CDR2 SASEGT come from the germline V gene.